This T cell receptor beta chain was identified during a study of glioma-infiltrating T cells. Overall study results and limits: CDR3 overlap between tissue and blood was very small. Non-neoplastic patients had below-expected tissue-blood divergence, while all gliomas exceeded expectation.

Unmatched junction bases numbered 7, after V lost 5 bases and J lost 3 bases. CDR1 and CDR2 from the germline V gene are MNHNS and SASEGT. CDR3 length: 16 residues. Amplification of TCR alpha and beta CDR3 regions from RNA used iRepertoire nested multiplex PCR. Input was roughly 100-450 ng of tissue mRNA or PBMC total RNA. TCRdb reprocessed the multiplex PCR reads via MiXCR and lists one record per CDR3 protein. This table holds about 190,000 distinct CDR3 sequences, more than 25% found once. This clonotype was picked up many times. Its antigen is not known. This receptor was taken from a human donor with low-grade glioma or glioblastoma, undergoing nonglioma brain surgery, or in good health (not recorded which). The sequenced sample consisted of glioma tissue, nonneoplastic brain tissue, or PBMCs (not recorded which). This rearrangement joins TRBV6-1 to TRBJ2-5, with 12 nucleotides matching TRBD2. CDR3 sequence (DNA): TGTGCCAGCAGTAAGCCCCGACTAGCGGGAGAAGAGACCCAGTACTTC. Protein sequence: CASSKPRLAGEETQYF.